The T cell receptor (beta chain) described here comes from a study of shared clonotypes between healthy human individuals. Study details: Three plates each covered CD4 naive and memory; CD8 naive two, CD8 memory one.

Libraries were prepared by immunoSEQ multiplex PCR; TCRdb keeps only in-frame clonotypes and omits some of them. The sample holds around 1.4 million clones, around 98.5% seen once. Partitioning of CD4+ cells yielded a CD45RA+ naive subset and a CD45RA-negative memory subset. Deletions cut 0 bases from V and 3 bases from J, with 7 bases between. The CDR3 is made up of 14 amino acids. Germline V gene lookup returns CDR1 MNHNS and CDR2 SASEGT. The sequence was obtained from a man younger than 40 in good health. V usage is TRBV6-1 and J usage is TRBJ2-3; D is unresolved. Sequencing was done on a sample of naive CD4+ T cells sorted from blood. Subset: CD45RA+ positively selected. The CDR3 nucleotides read TGTGCCAGCAGTGAAGCTGGGCGTACAGATACGCAGTATTTT. Amino acids: CASSEAGRTDTQYF.